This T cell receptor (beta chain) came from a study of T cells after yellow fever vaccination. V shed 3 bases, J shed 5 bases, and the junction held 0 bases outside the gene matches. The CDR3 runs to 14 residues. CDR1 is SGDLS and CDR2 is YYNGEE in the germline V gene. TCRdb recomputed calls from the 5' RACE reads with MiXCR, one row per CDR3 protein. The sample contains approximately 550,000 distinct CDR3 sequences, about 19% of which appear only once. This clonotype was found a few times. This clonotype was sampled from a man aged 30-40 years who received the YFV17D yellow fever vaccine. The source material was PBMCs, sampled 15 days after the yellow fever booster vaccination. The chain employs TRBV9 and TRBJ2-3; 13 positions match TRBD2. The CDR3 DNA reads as TGTGCCAGCAGCGGGACTAGCGGGAGAGATACGCAGTATTTT. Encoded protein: CASSGTSGRDTQYF.